One sample yielded the 22 T cell receptor beta chains listed below, sequenced in a study of blood T cell repertoires in COVID-19. Method: immunoSEQ multiplex PCR; TCRdb's copy keeps in-frame clones and lacks some. Of about 200,000 clones in the sample, about 88% are singletons; the top ten hold around 1.7%. The sequenced sample was peripheral blood. Receptor source: a man between 18 and 29 years old with active or convalescent COVID-19.

The chain links TRBV25-1 to TRBJ1-2; TRBD1 matches 8 bases. Germline CDR1 is MGHDK and CDR2 is SYGVNS. The V gene end was trimmed by 3 bases and the J gene end by 6 bases; junction bases not matched to a gene: 6. The CDR3 runs to 14 residues. The CDR3 DNA reads TGTGCCAGCAGTGACACAGGGGGTTTCAATGGCTACACCTTC. Encoded protein: CASSDTGGFNGYTF.

The chain has TRBV30 and TRBJ2-1, with TRBD2 identical over 11 bases. Germline CDR1 is GTSNPN and CDR2 is SVGIG (reference sequence). The CDR3 runs 13 residues. The ends lost 4 bases at V and 7 bases at J; junction bases unmatched: 3. This chain's CDR3 is CAWIRLAGNEQFF. In DNA, the CDR3 is TGTGCCTGGATCCGACTAGCGGGAAATGAGCAGTTCTTC.

The chain carries TRBV3-1 (or the pseudogene TRBV3-2) and TRBJ2-4; 11 bases align to TRBD2. Germline V lookup: CDR1 LGHDT, CDR2 YNNKEL (reference sequence). After removal of 0 bases from V and 3 bases from J, the junction contained 7 bases not matched to a gene. This CDR3 is built from 18 residues. This CDR3 reads CASSQDSGLAERKNIQYF. CDR3 sequence (DNA): TGTGCCAGCAGCCAAGACTCGGGACTAGCGGAGCGCAAAAACATTCAGTACTTC.

Of note for this clone: This sample includes further DNA sequences coding for the same CDR3. The chain links TRBV6-1 to TRBJ2-5; 13 nucleotides match TRBD2. CDR1 is MNHNS and CDR2 is SASEGT in the germline V gene. V lost 4 bases and J lost 1; bases outside the gene matches: 3. The CDR3 covers 16 residues. CDR3 sequence reads: CASSARLAGGQETQYF. The CDR3 DNA sequence: TGTGCCAGCAGTGCCCGACTAGCGGGGGGCCAAGAGACCCAGTACTTC.

The V and J genes are TRBV7-9 and TRBJ2-1; TRBD2 aligns across 9 bases. V dropped 5 bases and J dropped 4; count of bases not matched to a gene: 9. The germline V gene has CDR1 SEHNR and CDR2 FQNEAQ (reference sequence). The CDR3 is 16 amino acids. CDR3 loop: CASSPVAGDKYNEQFF. The CDR3 DNA follows: TGTGCCAGCAGCCCCGTAGCGGGAGATAAGTACAATGAGCAGTTCTTC. Combining the CDR3 with reference TRBV7-9 and TRBJ2-1 gives the whole variable domain DTGVSQNPRHKITKRGQNVTFRCDPISEHNRLYWYRQTLGQGPEFLTYFQNEAQLEKSRLLSDRFSAERPKGSFSTLEIQRTEQGDSAMYLCASSPVAGDKYNEQFFGPGTRLTVL.

The rearrangement uses TRBV7-2 and TRBJ2-5; 14 positions match TRBD2. V lost 5 bases and J lost 4; bases outside the gene matches: 6. The CDR3 has 16 amino acids. Germline V gene data show CDR1 as SGHTA and CDR2 as FQGNSA. In DNA, the CDR3 is TGTGCCAGCAGCGCCGGGACTAGCGGGAGCAGAGAGACCCAGTACTTC. Protein sequence: CASSAGTSGSRETQYF.

V usage is TRBV27 and J usage is TRBJ2-3, with 12 positions matching TRBD2. V gave up 2 bases and J gave up 0 bases; unmatched junction bases: 12. The CDR3 loop spans 20 amino acids. Germline lookup yields CDR1 MNHEY and CDR2 SMNVEV (reference sequence). The CDR3 region has the DNA TGTGCCAGCAGTTTAGAAATCGGGCTAGCGGGAGGGCCGAGCACAGATACGCAGTATTTT. Translated: CASSLEIGLAGGPSTDTQYF.

The chain employs TRBV12-5 and TRBJ1-5; 10 bases match TRBD1. The junction had 7 bases not matched to a gene; V was cut back by 6 bases and J by 5 bases. The CDR3 totals 15 residues. Germline values: CDR1 LGHNT, CDR2 FRNRAP. The CDR3 DNA reads TGTGCTAGTGGACTGGACAGGGGGATGGATCAGCCCCAGCATTTT. Its protein is CASGLDRGMDQPQHF.

J is TRBJ2-5 and V is TRBV7-6; 14 bases line up with TRBD2. CDR3 length equals 18 residues. Losses at the gene ends were 5 bases for V and 3 bases for J; bases not matched to a gene: 11. The germline V gene has CDR1 SGHVS and CDR2 FNYEAQ. DNA of the CDR3: TGTGCCAGCAGCCGGGGGACTAGCGGGAGAGGGATGAAAGAGACCCAGTACTTC. Translation gives CASSRGTSGRGMKETQYF.

The chain has TRBV7-2 and TRBJ1-2; tentatively, D is TRBD1 (5 bases). This CDR3 is built from 18 residues. Germline CDR1 reads SGHTA; CDR2 reads FQGNSA. V was shortened by 3 bases and J by 1 base, with 21 bases between the two germline ends. The CDR3 protein is CASSFRRGGHKNNYGYTF. The CDR3 DNA sequence: TGTGCCAGCAGCTTTCGGCGGGGAGGACACAAAAATAACTATGGCTACACCTTC.

The chain couples TRBV5-1 to TRBJ2-5, with 8 bases that match TRBD2. This CDR3 region has 15 residues. Trimming removed 0 bases from V and 5 bases from J; junction bases left unmatched: 6. In germline, CDR1 is SGHRS, CDR2 YFSETQ. The CDR3 nucleotides are TGCGCCAGCAGCTTGGAAGGGACTAGTAAGGAGACCCAGTACTTC. Amino acid sequence: CASSLEGTSKETQYF.

This chain joins TRBV13 and TRBJ2-7, with 8 bases matching TRBD2. Germline assignment: CDR1 PRHDT and CDR2 FYEKMQ (reference sequence). The J segment lost 6 bases and the V segment lost 5 bases, leaving 12 bases of the junction unmatched. The CDR3 consists of 15 residues. CDR3: CASSRSGAGGGEQYF. In DNA, the CDR3 is TGTGCCAGCAGCCGTTCAGGGGCGGGGGGTGGCGAGCAGTACTTC. The variable domain in full, with the rest retrieved from reference TRBV13 and TRBJ2-7, is AAGVIQSPRHLIKEKRETATLKCYPIPRHDTVYWYQQGPGQDPQFLISFYEKMQSDKGSIPDRFSAQQFSDYHSELNMSSLELGDSALYFCASSRSGAGGGEQYFGPGTRLTVT.

The genes are TRBV30 and TRBJ2-7; D is perhaps TRBD2 (5 bases). The V gene lost 4 bases and the J gene lost 7 bases, with 11 bases spanning the gap. Germline V gene lookup returns CDR1 GTSNPN and CDR2 SVGIG (reference sequence). The CDR3 covers 11 residues. The CDR3: CAWNRGGEQYF. In nucleotides, the CDR3 is TGTGCCTGGAATCGGGGTGGTGAGCAGTACTTC.

This chain uses TRBV15 with TRBJ1-2; D not certain. Germline CDR1 is LNHNV and CDR2 is YYDKDF (reference sequence). V lost 1 base to trimming and J lost 4 bases, with 10 bases between them. The CDR3 is made up of 14 amino acids. CDR3 loop: CATSRAGIGYGYTF. The CDR3, as DNA: TGTGCCACCAGCAGAGCCGGGATCGGCTATGGCTACACCTTC.

The chain is built from TRBV9 and TRBJ2-1; possibly TRBD2 for D (6 bases). The ends were cut back, 2 bases at V and 7 bases at J, with 19 bases in the middle. Germline assignment: CDR1 SGDLS and CDR2 YYNGEE. This CDR3 comprises 16 residues. The CDR3 loop is CASSVRLGSKRNEQFF. Written as DNA, the CDR3 is TGTGCCAGCAGCGTTAGACTAGGGAGTAAACGGAATGAGCAGTTCTTC.

This clone occurred once. The chain employs TRBV9 and TRBJ1-1; TRBD1 matches at 7 bases. CDR1 is SGDLS and CDR2 is YYNGEE in the germline V gene. This CDR3 has 14 amino acids. J gave up 7 bases and V 3 bases, and 9 bases lay outside the gene matches. DNA of the CDR3: TGTGCCAGCAGCGCCAGTAACAGGGGCCATGAAGCTTTCTTT. It is translated as CASSASNRGHEAFF.

This clone was seen once. The J gene is TRBJ1-2, the V gene TRBV10-3; 8 nucleotides match TRBD1. The CDR3 is 15 amino acids. Per germline, CDR1 ENHRY and CDR2 SYGVKD. V gave up 0 bases and J gave up 3 bases; unmatched junction bases: 3. CDR3: CAISESGQGYYGYTF. CDR3 DNA sequence: TGTGCCATCAGTGAGTCCGGACAGGGCTACTATGGCTACACCTTC.

The V gene is TRBV15, the J gene TRBJ1-2, with D perhaps matching TRBD1 (6 bases). V was trimmed by 3 bases and J by 6 bases, leaving 17 bases between them. Germline V gene data show CDR1 as LNHNV and CDR2 as YYDKDF (reference sequence). The CDR3 covers 15 residues. CDR3 in amino acids: CATSRGQGTTNGYTF. DNA of the CDR3: TGTGCCACCAGCAGGGGACAAGGGACGACAAATGGCTACACCTTC.

The chain carries TRBV7-9 and TRBJ1-4, with 8 nucleotides matching TRBD1. Germline V gene data show CDR1 as SEHNR and CDR2 as FQNEAQ (reference sequence). This CDR3 region has 15 residues. Trimming removed 4 bases from V and 7 bases from J; junction bases left unmatched: 8. The CDR3 loop is CASSSQGAHGEKLFF. The CDR3 nucleotides read TGTGCCAGCAGCTCCCAGGGGGCGCATGGTGAAAAACTGTTTTTT.

This clone was observed a few times. The chain combines TRBV6-2 or TRBV6-3 with TRBJ2-2; 11 bases line up with TRBD1. This CDR3 comprises 19 residues. With V trimmed by 6 bases and J by 1 base, 13 bases remained unmatched. Germline CDR1 and CDR2: MNHEY and SVGEGT. The CDR3 DNA reads TGTGCCAGCAGCCCCGGACAGGGGGCGGGTTTTCGGAACACCGGGGAGCTGTTTTTT. Translated, it gives CASSPGQGAGFRNTGELFF.

The J gene is TRBJ1-6, the V gene TRBV6-5, with 7 bases identical to TRBD1. With 6 bases clipped from V and 7 bases from J, the junction kept 6 bases outside the gene matches. This CDR3 contains 14 residues. In germline, CDR1 is MNHEY, CDR2 SVGAGI. The CDR3 region has the DNA TGTGCCAGCAGGTCACAGGGGTGGAATTCACCCCTCCACTTT. It specifies CASRSQGWNSPLHF.

This chain connects TRBV19 to TRBJ2-6; 8 bases agree with TRBD1. This CDR3 is built from 16 residues. Germline assignment: CDR1 LNHDA and CDR2 SQIVND (reference sequence). The junction had 7 bases not matched to a gene; V was cut back by 6 bases and J by 3 bases. The CDR3 DNA reads TGTGCCAGTAGCCCAACGACAGGGGTTGGGGCCAACGTCCTGACTTTC. Protein product: CASSPTTGVGANVLTF.